The 5 T cell receptor beta chains presented below share a single source sample, sequenced in a study of neurological immune-mediated disorders (dated by TCRdb to between 2019 and 2020). Receptor libraries were prepared by 5' RACE. This sample was sequenced with an Illumina HiSeq 2500. Through fastp at Q25 and MiXCR, TCRdb rebuilt clones from the public reads, retaining in-frame beta chains. Rows merge per CDR3 protein into single entries with the most common DNA and genes. For this sample there are fewer than 20,000 distinct CDR3 sequences; approximately 15% appear just once. The leading ten clones occupy 6% to 8% of the sample. Sequencing was performed on CD4+ T cells from blood. Every receptor here comes from a woman aged 55-75 years with HTLV-1-associated myelopathy (HAM/TSP).

The sample holds many counts of this clonotype. The chain couples TRBV7-2 to TRBJ1-1; the match to TRBD1 covers 8 bases. Germline CDR1 is SGHTA and CDR2 is FQGNSA. Trimming cost V 6 bases and J 3 bases; bases outside gene matches: 9. The CDR3 sequence is 15 residues long. This chain's CDR3 is CASRADRGGHTEAFF. Here the CDR3 DNA reads TGTGCCAGCAGGGCCGACAGGGGCGGTCACACTGAAGCTTTCTTT.

This clonotype was recorded many times. This chain links TRBV20-1 with TRBJ2-5, with a weak D call TRBD1 (5 bases). Germline-derived CDR1 and CDR2 are DFQATT and SNEGSKA (reference sequence). V was shortened by 3 bases and J by 3 bases, with 8 bases between the two germline ends. The CDR3 is 12 residues long. CDR3 bases: TGCAGTGCTAGGACAGCAGAAGAGACCCAGTACTTC. Translating gives CSARTAEETQYF.

This clonotype was counted at least ten times. The rearrangement joins TRBV5-1 to TRBJ2-7; no clear D gene. The CDR3 length is 12 residues. In germline, CDR1 is SGHRS, CDR2 YFSETQ. Trimming removed 3 bases at V and 1 base at J, with 5 bases between. In DNA form, the CDR3 reads TGCGCCAGCAGCTCGAATTCCTACGAGCAGTACTTC. Its protein is CASSSNSYEQYF.

This clonotype was seen repeatedly, ten times or more. The rearrangement links TRBV27 to TRBJ1-2; 9 bases agree with TRBD1. CDR3 size: 14 residues. Germline trimming cut 5 bases from V and 7 bases from J; bases unmatched to any gene: 8. Germline V lookup: CDR1 MNHEY, CDR2 SMNVEV (reference sequence). The CDR3 here is CASSTQQGAPGYTF. The CDR3 nucleotides are TGTGCCAGCAGTACCCAACAGGGGGCTCCTGGCTACACCTTC.

This clonotype was seen many times. This chain uses TRBV5-1 with TRBJ1-2; D ambiguous. This CDR3 region has 13 residues. Per germline, CDR1 SGHRS and CDR2 YFSETQ. V lost 1 base to trimming and J lost 3 bases, with 7 bases between them. Here the CDR3 DNA reads TGCGCCAGCAGCTTGTCGGAATACTATGGCTACACCTTC. It codes for CASSLSEYYGYTF.